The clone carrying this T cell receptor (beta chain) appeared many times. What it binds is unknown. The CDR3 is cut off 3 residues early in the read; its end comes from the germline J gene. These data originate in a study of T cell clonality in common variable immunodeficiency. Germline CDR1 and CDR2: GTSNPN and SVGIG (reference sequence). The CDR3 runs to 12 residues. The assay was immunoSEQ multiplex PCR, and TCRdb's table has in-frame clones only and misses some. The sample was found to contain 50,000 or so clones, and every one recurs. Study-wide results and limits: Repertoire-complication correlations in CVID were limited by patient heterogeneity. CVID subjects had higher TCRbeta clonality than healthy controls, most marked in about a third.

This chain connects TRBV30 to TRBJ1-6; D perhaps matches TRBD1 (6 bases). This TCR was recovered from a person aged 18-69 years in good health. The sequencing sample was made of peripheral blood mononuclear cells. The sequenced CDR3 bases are TGTGGCCTCGAGGGTCAGGGGACACCC. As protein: CGLEGQGTP. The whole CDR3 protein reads CGLEGQGTPLHF.